This T cell receptor beta chain was sequenced during a study of cytomegalovirus exposure and HLA in healthy donors. Study-wide points: Earlier findings revealed that most TCR beta V segments proved productive either about 87% or about 30% of the time. Most TCR sequences were rare, but some public TCRs occurred in many donors.

Use of 60 Vbeta and 13 Jbeta primers characterized the PCR. Clones were read by immunoSEQ multiplex PCR, and TCRdb kept only the in-frame ones, dropping some. The table lists roughly 200,000 clones, about 80% of them singletons. Details on this clone: The target antigen is unknown.

V was pared by 1 base and J by 3 bases, with 12 bases between. The CDR3 is 15 amino acids. Germline loops: CDR1 LGHNA, CDR2 YSLEER. J is TRBJ2-5 and V is TRBV4-3; tentatively, D is TRBD1 (5 bases). The TCR comes from a woman aged 55 to 70 in good health and CMV-seropositive. The specimen was PBMCs. The chain's CDR3 is CASSQAQAGKETQYF. The DNA for the CDR3 is TGCGCCAGCAGCCAAGCCCAGGCAGGGAAAGAGACCCAGTACTTC.